The clone carrying this TCR beta chain was found many times. This sample was included in a study of neurological immune-mediated disorders. TCRdb re-derived calls from the 5' RACE reads in MiXCR, one entry per CDR3 protein. The sample holds 54,000 or so distinct CDR3 sequences, about 3.8% seen once. Germline loops: CDR1 SEHNR, CDR2 FQNEAQ (reference sequence). This CDR3 region has 17 residues. V shed 1 base, J shed 3 bases, and the junction held 5 bases outside the gene matches. The receptor was isolated from a man aged 55 to 69 with multiple sclerosis. The chain carries TRBV7-9 and TRBJ2-7, with TRBD2 identical over 14 bases. Sequencing was done on a sample of PBMCs. The CDR3 coding sequence is TGTGCCAGCAGCTTAGGGGGACTAGCGGGAGTGATCTACGAGCAGTACTTC. This sequence encodes CASSLGGLAGVIYEQYF.